A selection of T cell receptor beta chains follows, all from one sample in a study of T cells in Graves' hyperthyroidism and ophthalmopathy. TCRdb recomputed calls from the multiplex PCR reads with MiXCR, one row per CDR3 protein. There are a few hundred thousand distinct CDR3 sequences in the sample; approximately 14% occur only once, and over 25% lies in the top ten. Input material: blood. These receptors all come from a woman in her 50s with Graves' hyperthyroidism that later progressed to Graves' ophthalmopathy. The CDR3 runs from the conserved cysteine through the conserved F or W. Each record gives: J gene, V gene, CDR3 protein.

j_call: TRBJ1-6
v_call: TRBV28
cdr3_aa: CASRAGTSNSPLHF

j_call: TRBJ1-3
v_call: TRBV2
cdr3_aa: CASLRDSGNTIYF

j_call: TRBJ2-1
v_call: TRBV11-2
cdr3_aa: CASSLRTGVNEQFF

j_call: TRBJ2-7
v_call: TRBV18
cdr3_aa: CASSGGPTGGEQYF

j_call: TRBJ1-2
v_call: TRBV2
cdr3_aa: CASRGKGRLVYGYTF

j_call: TRBJ2-7
v_call: TRBV28
cdr3_aa: CASSRGDTYEQYF

j_call: TRBJ2-7
v_call: TRBV10-3
cdr3_aa: CASAWGQGEQYF

j_call: TRBJ1-1
v_call: TRBV5-1
cdr3_aa: CASSFDGRLLTMNTEAFF

j_call: TRBJ2-7
v_call: TRBV6-1
cdr3_aa: CASTPEPEGTYEQYF

j_call: TRBJ2-5
v_call: TRBV4-1
cdr3_aa: CASSHGDTQETQYF

j_call: TRBJ2-1
v_call: TRBV28
cdr3_aa: CASSYGGTSANEQFF

j_call: TRBJ2-3
v_call: TRBV5-1
cdr3_aa: CASSPGQETDTQYF

j_call: TRBJ2-1
v_call: TRBV13
cdr3_aa: CASSPTPGTTPSGAYNEQFF

j_call: TRBJ2-2
v_call: TRBV9
cdr3_aa: CASSEGNTGELFF

j_call: TRBJ1-1
v_call: TRBV24-1
cdr3_aa: CATSADRVEAFF

j_call: TRBJ2-4
v_call: TRBV20-1
cdr3_aa: CSARNLAGAWNIQYF

j_call: TRBJ1-2
v_call: TRBV5-5
cdr3_aa: CASSFSLSNYGYTF

j_call: TRBJ2-7
v_call: TRBV12-3/TRBV12-4
cdr3_aa: CASSLLGAYEQYF

j_call: TRBJ2-1
v_call: TRBV12-3/TRBV12-4
cdr3_aa: CASSRGAAYNEQFF

j_call: TRBJ2-4
v_call: TRBV3-1
cdr3_aa: CASSQVRARTKAKNIQYF

j_call: TRBJ2-3
v_call: TRBV10-3
cdr3_aa: CAISDGGGTDTQYF

j_call: TRBJ2-1
v_call: TRBV7-9
cdr3_aa: CASSPGAGGYNEQFF

j_call: TRBJ2-5
v_call: TRBV7-2
cdr3_aa: CASSSSTGGGETQYF

j_call: TRBJ2-7
v_call: TRBV7-9
cdr3_aa: CASSRPRISGRALSYEQYF